These 28 T cell receptor beta chains were sequenced from one sample in a study of a mutant IDH1 vaccine in newly diagnosed glioma. These receptors have no identified antigens. Sequencing was performed with immunoSEQ multiplex PCR; in TCRdb, only in-frame clones are kept and a portion is missing. The sample includes around 29,000 clones, about nine tenths of them seen just once. Time point here: week 5, during vaccination. Vaccination used 300 ug of mutant IDH1 20-mer peptide per dose, with topical imiquimod. Source: peripheral blood mononuclear cells (PBMCs), taken from a glioma patient whose treatment included an IDH1 peptide vaccine. Source of these receptors: a woman between 40 and 50 years old with glioma. Some clones in this sample may be carry-over from other donors' samples.

The rearrangement links TRBV15 to TRBJ2-7, with a tentative D call TRBD1 (6 bases). V lost 2 bases to trimming and J lost 5 bases, with 10 bases between them. CDR3 size: 13 residues. Germline CDR1 reads LNHNV; CDR2 reads YYDKDF (reference sequence). The CDR3 loop reads CATSRNRAHEQYF. In DNA form, the CDR3 reads TGTGCCACCAGCAGAAACAGGGCCCACGAGCAGTACTTC. The variable domain in full, completed from reference TRBV15 and TRBJ2-7, reads DAMVIQNPRYQVTQFGKPVTLSCSQTLNHNVMYWYQQKSSQAPKLLFHYYDKDFNNEADTPDNFQSRRPNTSFCFLDIRSPGLGDTAMYLCATSRNRAHEQYFGPGTRLTVT.

The rearrangement joins TRBV2 to TRBJ2-3, with 7 bases identical to TRBD1. This CDR3 is built from 14 residues. Germline lookup yields CDR1 SNHLY and CDR2 FYNNEI. V lost 2 bases and J lost 1; bases outside the gene matches: 0. The DNA for the CDR3 is TGTGCCAGCAGTGAACAGGGGGGCACAGATACGCAGTATTTT. It yields the protein CASSEQGGTDTQYF.

The chain has TRBV11-2 and TRBJ2-1, with D tentatively TRBD1 (5 bases). With 1 base removed from V and 2 bases from J, the gap between germline ends came to 15 bases. The CDR3 totals 17 residues. Germline CDR1 is SGHAT and CDR2 is FQNNGV. DNA of the CDR3: TGTGCCAGCAGCTTAGTATTGGACACGATAGCCTACAATGAGCAGTTCTTC. It codes for CASSLVLDTIAYNEQFF.

The chain links TRBV6-5 to TRBJ1-4; D might be TRBD1 (5 bases). Germline-derived CDR1 and CDR2 are MNHEY and SVGAGI. This CDR3 contains 13 residues. V lost 4 bases, J lost 8 bases, and 11 bases lay in between. CDR3 bases: TGTGCCAGCAGTTGGGGGAGGTTGGAAAAACTGTTTTTT. Protein: CASSWGRLEKLFF.

This chain links TRBV25-1 with TRBJ2-7; D could derive from TRBD1 or TRBD2 (5 bases each). This CDR3 comprises 13 residues. The germline gives CDR1 MGHDK, CDR2 SYGVNS. V lost 1 base to trimming and J lost 10 bases, with 14 bases between them. CDR3 amino acids: CASSESSEGPQYF. DNA of the CDR3: TGTGCCAGCAGTGAATCAAGCGAGGGACCTCAGTACTTC.

The CDR3 coding sequence is TGCGCCAGCAGCATCCGGACAGGCTCTGAAAAACTGTTTTTT. As protein: CASSIRTGSEKLFF. The rearrangement uses TRBV5-1 and TRBJ1-4, with 7 bases lining up with TRBD1. The CDR3 is 14 residues long. Germline values: CDR1 SGHRS, CDR2 YFSETQ. V trimming: 4 bases; J trimming: 7 bases; junction bases outside the gene matches: 7.

In nucleotides, the CDR3 is TGCGCCAGCAGCCAATCTGAAGGGCGACAAGAGACCCAGTACTTC. Encoded protein: CASSQSEGRQETQYF. The genes are TRBV4-1 and TRBJ2-5; D is uncertain. Trimming removed 2 bases at V and 2 bases at J, with 12 bases between. Germline V gene sequence: CDR1 MGHRA, CDR2 YSYEKL. The CDR3 is made up of 15 amino acids.

This clone was seen a handful of times. The V call is TRBV6-6, the J call TRBJ2-7, with D possibly TRBD1 on 5 matching bases. This CDR3 spans 15 amino acids. Germline V gives CDR1 MNHNY, CDR2 SVGAGI (reference sequence). V was trimmed by 6 bases and J by 0 bases, leaving 15 bases between them. The CDR3 spells CASSRDSPLSYEQYF. The CDR3 coding sequence is TGTGCCAGCAGCAGAGACAGTCCCCTCTCCTACGAGCAGTACTTC.

The chain couples TRBV7-3 to TRBJ2-5; maybe TRBD1 (5 bases). This CDR3 has 16 amino acids. Trimming shortened V by 3 bases and J by 1 base, and 15 bases separated the two germline ends. Looked up from germline, CDR1 is SGHTA and CDR2 is FQGTGA. The CDR3 reads CASSLEGAGPQETQYF. The CDR3 bases are TGTGCCAGCAGCTTGGAAGGGGCAGGGCCCCAAGAGACCCAGTACTTC.

The chain couples TRBV5-1 to TRBJ2-1; 9 positions match TRBD2. Trimming at V came to 4 bases and at J to 5 bases, leaving 4 bases not matched to a gene. The germline gives CDR1 SGHRS, CDR2 YFSETQ. This CDR3 has 14 residues. This CDR3 reads CASSQGLAHNEQFF. Written as DNA, the CDR3 is TGCGCCAGCAGCCAGGGACTAGCCCACAATGAGCAGTTCTTC.

This rearrangement joins TRBV18 to TRBJ1-6; D is uncertain. Germline V gene data show CDR1 as KGHSH and CDR2 as LQKENI. The V end was cut by 1 base, the J end by 8 bases, with 15 bases between. The CDR3 spans 16 residues. CDR3 region: CASSPLFRRKDSPLHF. DNA of the CDR3: TGTGCCAGCTCACCACTTTTTCGCCGGAAGGATTCACCCCTCCACTTT.

The chain has TRBV10-1 and TRBJ1-2; D is ambiguous. The CDR3 totals 15 residues. Germline V lookup: CDR1 WNHNN, CDR2 SYGVQD (reference sequence). V was trimmed by 6 bases and J by 0 bases, leaving 14 bases between them. The DNA for the CDR3 is TGCGCCAGCAGCCCCAAGCACCTCTCTAACTATGGCTACACCTTC. Amino acid sequence: CASSPKHLSNYGYTF.

This CDR3 reads CASSLIGTNYEQYF. The CDR3 DNA reads as TGTGCCAGCAGTTTAATCGGGACGAACTACGAGCAGTACTTC. V gene TRBV28 combines with J gene TRBJ2-7; D may be TRBD1 or TRBD2 (5 bases each). This CDR3 spans 14 amino acids. Trimming took 2 bases from V and 3 from J, leaving 11 bases between them. From germline, CDR1 is MDHEN and CDR2 SYDVKM.

The chain uses TRBV7-6 and TRBJ2-7; tentatively, D is TRBD2 (7 bases). V was pared by 4 bases and J by 3 bases, with 22 bases between. Germline-derived CDR1 and CDR2 are SGHVS and FNYEAQ. The CDR3 has 17 residues. The CDR3 region is CASSSQNRGGWSYEQYF. The CDR3 DNA reads TGTGCCAGCAGCTCCCAAAATAGGGGGGGTTGGAGCTACGAGCAGTACTTC.

The gene calls are TRBV18 and TRBJ1-1; D unresolved. From germline, CDR1 is KGHSH and CDR2 LQKENI. Trimming shortened V by 2 bases and J by 1 base, and 8 bases separated the two germline ends. The CDR3 contains 14 residues. DNA for the CDR3: TGTGCCAGCTCACCAAGGTCAGCGAACACTGAAGCTTTCTTT. Amino acid sequence: CASSPRSANTEAFF.

There are a few counts of this clone. The gene calls are TRBV5-1 and TRBJ2-7; 10 bases align to TRBD2. The CDR3 extends over 16 amino acids. The germline CDR1 and CDR2 sequences are SGHRS and YFSETQ. The V segment lost 4 bases and the J segment 2 bases; nucleotides outside the gene matches: 9. The CDR3 DNA is TGCGCCAGCAGCCCCGCAACTAGCGGGGCTACCTACGAGCAGTACTTC. Encoded protein: CASSPATSGATYEQYF. Using reference TRBV5-1 and TRBJ2-7 for the parts outside the CDR3, the full variable domain is KAGVTQTPRYLIKTRGQQVTLSCSPISGHRSVSWYQQTPGQGLQFLFEYFSETQRNKGNFPGRFSGRQFSNSRSEMNVSTLELGDSALYLCASSPATSGATYEQYFGPGTRLTVT.

This rearrangement joins TRBV6-6 to TRBJ1-2; D is unclear. V lost 2 bases to trimming and J lost 8 bases, with 9 bases between them. CDR1 and CDR2 from the germline V gene are MNHNY and SVGAGI (reference sequence). The CDR3 loop spans 12 amino acids. The CDR3 DNA follows: TGTGCCAGCAGTTACAGTGATCTGGGCTACACCTTC. Residues: CASSYSDLGYTF.

The rearrangement uses TRBV6-6 and TRBJ2-7; 7 bases fit TRBD2. The length of the CDR3 is 13 residues. V gave up 6 bases and J gave up 4 bases; unmatched junction bases: 6. Germline V gene lookup returns CDR1 MNHNY and CDR2 SVGAGI (reference sequence). The CDR3 region has the DNA TGTGCCAGCAGCCCGGGACTAACTTACGAGCAGTACTTC. Translated, it gives CASSPGLTYEQYF.

The CDR3, as DNA: TGTGCCAGCAGTTTGGTTAGCGGCTACAATGAGCAGTTCTTC. It codes for CASSLVSGYNEQFF. The J gene is TRBJ2-1, the V gene TRBV27, with D perhaps matching TRBD2 (6 bases). Germline values: CDR1 MNHEY, CDR2 SMNVEV (reference sequence). The germline V and J ends were trimmed by 3 bases and 3 bases, with 9 bases remaining between them. The CDR3 spans 14 residues.

The chain links TRBV7-9 to TRBJ2-3; D remains ambiguous. Per the germline V gene, CDR1 is SEHNR and CDR2 is FQNEAQ (reference sequence). This CDR3 is built from 12 residues. With 1 base removed from V and 5 bases from J, the gap between germline ends came to 4 bases. CDR3 sequence reads: CASSLVGDTQYF. Here the CDR3 DNA reads TGTGCCAGCAGCTTAGTGGGAGATACGCAGTATTTT. Variable domain in full (rest from reference TRBV7-9 and TRBJ2-3): DTGVSQNPRHKITKRGQNVTFRCDPISEHNRLYWYRQTLGQGPEFLTYFQNEAQLEKSRLLSDRFSAERPKGSFSTLEIQRTEQGDSAMYLCASSLVGDTQYFGPGTRLTVL.

The chain recombines TRBV11-2 with TRBJ1-1; D not resolved. From germline, CDR1 is SGHAT and CDR2 FQNNGV. The V and J ends lost 0 bases and 5 bases respectively, with 7 bases between them. The CDR3 spans 13 residues. In DNA, the CDR3 is TGTGCCAGCAGCTTAGATACTTTTACTGAAGCTTTCTTT. It yields the protein CASSLDTFTEAFF.

The rearrangement links TRBV9 to TRBJ2-6; D uncertain. The ends were cut back, 0 bases at V and 0 bases at J, with 13 bases in the middle. The CDR3 covers 18 residues. Germline V lookup: CDR1 SGDLS, CDR2 YYNGEE. The CDR3 DNA reads TGTGCCAGCAGCGTAGACCCGAGACCGGGCTCTGGGGCCAACGTCCTGACTTTC. Translation: CASSVDPRPGSGANVLTF.

V gene TRBV5-1 combines with J gene TRBJ2-3; 8 positions match TRBD2. The CDR3 is 15 amino acids. The germline gives CDR1 SGHRS, CDR2 YFSETQ. Germline trimming cut 0 bases from V and 3 bases from J; bases unmatched to any gene: 3. The CDR3, as DNA: TGCGCCAGCAGCTTGGAGGCGGGAGGTACAGATACGCAGTATTTT. Translating it yields CASSLEAGGTDTQYF.

The chain is built from TRBV11-2 and TRBJ2-7; D possibly matches TRBD1 or TRBD2 (7 bases each). The CDR3 length is 14 residues. Germline CDR1 and CDR2: SGHAT and FQNNGV. V dropped 5 bases and J dropped 5 bases, with 16 bases sitting between them. CDR3 nucleotide sequence: TGTGCCAGCAGCCCGACACAGGGGACTAACGAGCAGTACTTC. This encodes CASSPTQGTNEQYF.

V and J are TRBV10-3 and TRBJ1-2; unclear D gene. V gave up 4 bases and J gave up 10 bases, with 13 bases separating them. The V gene's germline CDR1 is ENHRY and CDR2 SYGVKD. CDR3 length: 12 amino acids. CDR3 residues: CAISGQDAAYTF. Written as DNA, the CDR3 is TGTGCCATCAGTGGTCAGGACGCGGCCTACACCTTC.

The V gene is TRBV28, the J gene TRBJ2-7; possibly TRBD2 for D (5 bases). V was pared by 6 bases and J by 2 bases, with 8 bases between. The CDR3 is 12 amino acids. Germline CDR1 MDHEN, CDR2 SYDVKM. This CDR3 reads CASRVGTYEQYF. The CDR3 coding sequence is TGTGCCAGCAGGGTCGGGACCTACGAGCAGTACTTC.

The chain has TRBV4-2 and TRBJ2-7; 9 positions match TRBD1. Germline CDR1 reads LGHNA; CDR2 reads YNFKEQ. The V and J ends lost 2 bases and 5 bases, in that order; junction bases with no gene match: 4. CDR3 length: 14 residues. The CDR3 sequence is CASSQTGGRDEQYF. In DNA form, the CDR3 reads TGTGCCAGCAGCCAAACAGGGGGCCGGGACGAGCAGTACTTC.

This chain links TRBV4-1 with TRBJ2-7, with 7 bases matching TRBD1. The CDR3 has 15 residues. The ends lost 1 base at V and 6 bases at J; junction bases unmatched: 9. From germline, CDR1 is MGHRA and CDR2 YSYEKL. The DNA for the CDR3 is TGCGCCAGCAGCCAAGTCGGGACAGATTTTTCCGAGCAGTACTTC. Translation: CASSQVGTDFSEQYF.